The sequence of this TCR beta chain was determined in a study of T cell responses to AZD1222 COVID-19 vaccine. The CDR3 is made up of 15 amino acids. The V gene's germline CDR1 is SGDLS and CDR2 YYNGEE. V lost 0 bases and J 2 bases, leaving 9 bases between the germline ends. Profiling relied on immunoSEQ multiplex PCR, and the TCRdb table lists in-frame clones only, not all of them. In the table there are approximately 64,000 clones, 84% of which are singletons. This sample comprised peripheral blood, obtained on day 0 of AZD1222 vaccination. The sequence was collected from an adult in good health. The V and J genes are TRBV9 and TRBJ2-1; possibly TRBD1 for D (6 bases). CDR3 nucleotide sequence: TGTGCCAGCAGCGTAGGAAGGACAGCCTACAATGAGCAGTTCTTC. The encoded protein is CASSVGRTAYNEQFF. Using reference TRBV9 and TRBJ2-1 for the parts outside the CDR3, the full variable domain is DSGVTQTPKHLITATGQRVTLRCSPRSGDLSVYWYQQSLDQGLQFLIQYYNGEERAKGNILERFSAQQFPDLHSELNLSSLELGDSALYFCASSVGRTAYNEQFFGPGTRLTVL.